This T cell receptor beta chain was sequenced in a study of regulatory T cells in long-lasting Graves disease. CDR3 regions were amplified by Arm-PCR using iRepertoire HTBI primers to build TCR beta libraries. Original methodology: Looking across samples, the authors found approximately 60 TRBV and some 15 TRBJ segments. MiXCR was run by TCRdb on the multiplex PCR reads, yielding one entry per CDR3 protein. TCRdb, not the original authors, processed these V and J calls. The repertoire holds a few hundred thousand distinct CDR3 sequences, with 12% to 15% as singletons. CDR3 size: 17 residues. Germline V gene data show CDR1 as SEHNR and CDR2 as FQNEAQ (reference sequence). Trimming cost V 3 bases and J 1 base; bases outside gene matches: 11. The time point: newly diagnosed GD, antithyroid drugs for less than 3 months. There was RNA extracted from PBMCs, and the TCR library was made from it. In addition, the sample was reused for a study of T cells in Graves' hyperthyroidism and ophthalmopathy. That work adds: Diagnosing involved the use of clinical symptoms, serum thyroxine and TRAb, thyroid ultrasound and orbital computed tomography. The HTBI set primed first-round TCR CDR3 RT-PCR. For ophthalmopathy, model prediction preceded onset by a median roughly 6.3 months.

J is TRBJ2-5 and V is TRBV7-9; 7 bases map to TRBD2. The sequence was collected from a woman aged 45-65 years with Graves disease. Sequencing used peripheral blood mononuclear cells (PBMCs), obtained at new diagnosis, from a patient treated with antithyroid drugs. CDR3: CASSFTSVPKPQETQYF. Here the CDR3 DNA reads TGTGCCAGCAGCTTTACTAGCGTCCCAAAGCCCCAAGAGACCCAGTACTTC.